The clone carrying this T cell receptor (beta chain) was observed a single time. The junction does not match germline at one end; this may be a read error. Looked up from germline, CDR1 is DFQATT and CDR2 is SNEGSKA (reference sequence). The CDR3 is 11 residues long. The data were obtained in a study of T cell changes during pregnancy in multiple sclerosis. Data came from immunoSEQ multiplex PCR; TCRdb stores just in-frame clones and leaves some out. The data hold tens of thousands of clones, with roughly 92% observed a single time. This receptor was taken from a female donor in good health, enrolled as a control in a pregnancy study. Specimen: peripheral blood, collected in the third trimester of pregnancy. The V and J genes are TRBV20-1 and TRBJ1-2; D gene uncertain. The CDR3 sequence: CSAKAFNGSPF. The CDR3 nucleotides are TGCAGTGCTAAAGCATTCAACGGGAGTCCCTTC.